This T cell receptor beta chain emerged from a study of response to subunit inactivated influenza vaccine. General study results and limits: Each seasonal influenza vaccination recruits few new T cells, the authors suggested.

The germline V gene has CDR1 LGHNA and CDR2 YSLEER. The CDR3 runs 20 residues. J lost 5 bases, V lost 2 bases, and 18 bases had no gene match. The table lists this clonotype with many counts. Antigen: not known. Via MiXCR, TCRdb re-called the RT-PCR reads, giving one row per CDR3 protein. The repertoire has roughly 630,000 distinct CDR3 sequences, 11% to 15% of them found once; the top ten carry 7.6%. This chain links TRBV4-3 with TRBJ1-6; 7 bases match TRBD1. The sample in question was PBMCs from blood, obtained approximately 15 days before vaccination. The receptor was isolated from a man aged 45-65 years who received an inactivated influenza vaccine. DNA of the CDR3: TGCGCCAGCAGCCAATACTCGTTTATAGGGACAGACGGGAATAATTCACCCCTCCACTTT. Its protein is CASSQYSFIGTDGNNSPLHF.